The 24 T cell receptor beta chains given below trace back to one sample, sequenced in a study of graft-versus-host responses after intestinal transplantation. Method: immunoSEQ multiplex PCR; TCRdb's copy keeps in-frame clones and lacks some. The data show 25,000 to 30,000 clones, 82% seen once. No antigens are known for them. The material was unstimulated CD4+ T cells sorted from spleen or lymph node cells, obtained before intestinal transplant. These receptors were obtained from a human donor who received an intestinal transplant.

This clone was counted once. DNA for the CDR3: TGTGCCAGCAGGAATGGGAAAAGCTCCTACAATGAGCAGTTCTTC. Amino acid sequence: CASRNGKSSYNEQFF. This chain links TRBV27 with TRBJ2-1; D is uncertain. This CDR3 comprises 15 residues. V lost 6 bases and J 0 bases, leaving 12 bases between the germline ends. Germline CDR1 MNHEY, CDR2 SMNVEV (reference sequence).

In this sample, this clone turned up a few times. This rearrangement joins TRBV6-6 to TRBJ2-1, with D unclear. Germline loops: CDR1 MNHNY, CDR2 SVGAGI (reference sequence). The CDR3 runs 11 residues. The ends were cut back, 10 bases at V and 5 bases at J, with 9 bases in the middle. CDR3 sequence (DNA): TGTGCCACCACCGCAAACAATGAGCAGTTCTTC. It yields the protein CATTANNEQFF.

V gene TRBV27 combines with J gene TRBJ2-5; 8 bases are shared with TRBD2. This CDR3 is built from 15 residues. V lost 5 bases, J lost 6 bases, and 11 bases stayed unmatched. Germline CDR1 MNHEY, CDR2 SMNVEV (reference sequence). The CDR3 here is CASSPSGGGLKTQYF. CDR3 coding DNA: TGTGCCAGCAGTCCCTCGGGCGGGGGGTTGAAGACCCAGTACTTC.

The chain couples TRBV6-6 to TRBJ2-5, with 7 positions matching TRBD2. Germline V gene lookup returns CDR1 MNHNY and CDR2 SVGAGI (reference sequence). J was trimmed by 7 bases and V by 2 bases; bases with no gene match: 13. This CDR3 is 16 amino acids long. The CDR3 coding sequence is TGTGCCAGCAGTTACGGGAGCGGGATGTGGGGTGGGACCCAGTACTTC. Encoded protein: CASSYGSGMWGGTQYF.

V gene TRBV9 combines with J gene TRBJ2-2; weak D call: TRBD2 (5 bases). V was trimmed by 0 bases and J by 2 bases, leaving 5 bases between them. This CDR3 has 14 amino acids. Germline CDR1 and CDR2: SGDLS and YYNGEE. CDR3 bases: TGTGCCAGCAGCGTAGCTAGCAACACCGGGGAGCTGTTTTTT. This gives the protein CASSVASNTGELFF.

This clone came up once. This chain links TRBV30 with TRBJ1-4; D is uncertain. This CDR3 has 14 amino acids. Germline assignment: CDR1 GTSNPN and CDR2 SVGIG (reference sequence). The V and J ends lost 0 bases and 8 bases respectively, with 13 bases between them. The CDR3 coding sequence is TGTGCCTGGAGTGTGGGAGGGAGAATAGAAAAACTGTTTTTT. Protein: CAWSVGGRIEKLFF.

The rearrangement uses TRBV5-1 and TRBJ2-7; 8 bases fit TRBD1. V was clipped by 0 bases and J by 2 bases; unmatched bases: 7. This CDR3 has 16 amino acids. Germline V gives CDR1 SGHRS, CDR2 YFSETQ. The CDR3 nucleotides are TGCGCCAGCAGCTTGGCCTTGACAGGGGTGGCCTACGAGCAGTACTTC. Protein: CASSLALTGVAYEQYF.

The chain recombines TRBV4-1 with TRBJ1-2, with 8 nucleotides matching TRBD1. Germline CDR1 reads MGHRA; CDR2 reads YSYEKL. This CDR3 is 16 amino acids long. The ends lost 1 base at V and 5 bases at J; junction bases unmatched: 9. The chain's CDR3 is CASSQARQGMAYGYTF. CDR3 nucleotides: TGCGCCAGCAGCCAAGCTAGACAGGGGATGGCATATGGCTACACCTTC.

This chain links TRBV19 with TRBJ2-4; unclear D gene. Germline V gene data show CDR1 as LNHDA and CDR2 as SQIVND (reference sequence). The CDR3 contains 15 residues. Between the trimmed V and J ends, which lost 5 bases and 0 bases, there was a span of 11 bases. CDR3 protein: CASSGNRLAKNIQYF. The CDR3 coding sequence is TGTGCCAGTAGTGGGAATCGCCTAGCCAAAAACATTCAGTACTTC.

V and J are TRBV29-1 and TRBJ1-1, with unresolved D. This CDR3 region has 12 residues. Trimming removed 6 bases from V and 1 base from J, with 9 bases in between. CDR1 is SQVTM and CDR2 is ANQGSEA in the germline V gene. The CDR3 DNA is TGCAGCGTCGAGATCCAGAACACTGAAGCTTTCTTT. Translation gives CSVEIQNTEAFF.

This clone was found once. This chain joins TRBV6-6 and TRBJ1-6; no reliable D call. Germline values: CDR1 MNHNY, CDR2 SVGAGI (reference sequence). This CDR3 has 14 amino acids. V lost 1 base and J 10 bases, leaving 11 bases between the germline ends. The CDR3 protein is CASSYLSLGSPLHF. CDR3 nucleotide sequence: TGTGCCAGCAGTTACTTATCCCTAGGGTCACCCCTCCACTTT.

V is TRBV10-3 and J is TRBJ1-3; TRBD1 matches 8 bases. Germline CDR1 reads ENHRY; CDR2 reads SYGVKD. The V segment lost 6 bases and the J segment 0 bases; nucleotides outside the gene matches: 4. The CDR3 is 15 amino acids. The CDR3 loop reads CAIRDRALSGNTIYF. The CDR3 DNA follows: TGTGCCATCAGGGACAGGGCGCTCTCTGGAAACACCATATATTTT.

The rearrangement joins TRBV10-3 to TRBJ2-7; 9 positions match TRBD1. J gave up 1 base and V 8 bases, and 3 bases lay outside the gene matches. There are 13 residues in the CDR3. The germline V gene encodes CDR1 ENHRY and CDR2 SYGVKD. The CDR3 spells CAIATGGSYEQYF. Here the CDR3 DNA reads TGTGCCATCGCGACAGGGGGGTCCTACGAGCAGTACTTC.

The V call is TRBV6-1, the J call TRBJ2-1, with TRBD2 identical over 8 bases. Germline V gives CDR1 MNHNS, CDR2 SASEGT. The CDR3 consists of 15 residues. Trimming cost V 6 bases and J 6 bases; bases outside gene matches: 10. The CDR3 loop is CASSKGLAGTNEQFF. CDR3 nucleotides: TGTGCCAGCAGCAAAGGGCTAGCGGGTACCAATGAGCAGTTCTTC.

CDR3 in amino acids: CASSKPFLEEQYF. Here the CDR3 DNA reads TGTGCCAGCAGCAAGCCCTTTTTGGAGGAGCAGTACTTC. The rearrangement uses TRBV21-1 and TRBJ2-5; TRBD2 reflects the table's D call only, with no check against the DNA. TRBV21-1 corresponds to a pseudogene. The CDR3 extends over 13 amino acids.

The genes are TRBV20-1 and TRBJ2-1; D call uncertain. Germline CDR1 and CDR2: DFQATT and SNEGSKA (reference sequence). The CDR3 extends over 11 amino acids. The V gene lost 2 bases and the J gene lost 6 bases, with 5 bases spanning the gap. Written as DNA, the CDR3 is TGCAGTGCTAGACTAGTCAATGAGCAGTTCTTC. Translated, it gives CSARLVNEQFF.

The chain links TRBV18 to TRBJ2-1; D may be TRBD1 or TRBD2 (5 bases each). CDR1 is KGHSH and CDR2 is LQKENI in the germline V gene. The CDR3 spans 15 residues. The ends were cut back, 2 bases at V and 1 base at J, with 9 bases in the middle. The CDR3 loop is CASSPGGLSYNEQFF. Here the CDR3 DNA reads TGTGCCAGCTCACCAGGGGGTTTGTCCTACAATGAGCAGTTCTTC.

The DNA for the CDR3 is TGTGCCAGCAGTTATGTGGTCAATCAGCCCCAGCATTTT. Protein sequence: CASSYVVNQPQHF. V is TRBV6-5 and J is TRBJ1-5; D is ambiguous. V lost 3 bases and J 3 bases, leaving 6 bases between the germline ends. The CDR3 extends over 13 amino acids. Per the germline V gene, CDR1 is MNHEY and CDR2 is SVGAGI.

The table lists this clone with a few counts. As DNA, the CDR3 is TGCGCCAGCAGCTTGGCGGGGGGGCACGGAGTAGATACGCAGTATTTT. It translates to CASSLAGGHGVDTQYF. This chain uses TRBV5-1 with TRBJ2-3, with 8 nucleotides matching TRBD2. The V segment lost 0 bases and the J segment 5 bases; nucleotides outside the gene matches: 8. This CDR3 is 16 amino acids long. Germline assignment: CDR1 SGHRS and CDR2 YFSETQ.

The chain carries TRBV5-6 and TRBJ1-4; no definite D call. This CDR3 contains 15 residues. Germline values: CDR1 SGHDT, CDR2 YYEEEE. V was trimmed by 2 bases and J by 7 bases, leaving 15 bases between them. In nucleotides, the CDR3 is TGTGCCAGCAGCTTTGGAAGGGCCCGAGGTGAAAAACTGTTTTTT. This translates into CASSFGRARGEKLFF.

The chain recombines TRBV15 with TRBJ1-1, with D tentatively TRBD1 (6 bases). The germline V gene encodes CDR1 LNHNV and CDR2 YYDKDF (reference sequence). V gave up 3 bases and J gave up 0 bases, with 11 bases separating them. There are 15 residues in the CDR3. This CDR3 is CATSSGAGVNTEAFF. CDR3 coding DNA: TGTGCCACCAGCAGCGGGGCAGGGGTGAACACTGAAGCTTTCTTT.

The chain combines TRBV5-1 with TRBJ1-6; TRBD1 might be the D (5 bases). The CDR3 sequence is 15 residues long. Trimming stripped 4 bases from V and 11 bases from J, with 19 bases between. Germline CDR1 reads SGHRS; CDR2 reads YFSETQ. In nucleotides, the CDR3 is TGCGCCAGCAGCCCGGGGCCAGGGCTTGGGGCACCCCTCCACTTT. This encodes CASSPGPGLGAPLHF.

The chain employs TRBV5-6 and TRBJ2-7; D unclear. The ends were cut back, 4 bases at V and 1 base at J, with 12 bases in the middle. The CDR3 totals 14 residues. Germline V gene lookup returns CDR1 SGHDT and CDR2 YYEEEE. DNA of the CDR3: TGTGCCAGCAGCCTGACTGGATGGTCCTACGAGCAGTACTTC. This gives the protein CASSLTGWSYEQYF. Full variable domain (missing parts from reference TRBV5-6 and TRBJ2-7): DAGVTQSPTHLIKTRGQQVTLRCSPKSGHDTVSWYQQALGQGPQFIFQYYEEEERQRGNFPDRFSGHQFPNYSSELNVNALLLGDSALYLCASSLTGWSYEQYFGPGTRLTVT.

The rearrangement links TRBV6-5 to TRBJ2-1; 7 bases line up with TRBD1. Trimming cost V 5 bases and J 5 bases; bases outside gene matches: 9. Germline V CDR1 and CDR2: MNHEY, SVGAGI. CDR3 length: 15 amino acids. The CDR3 DNA reads as TGTGCCAGCAGTACCAACAGGGGTGGAAACAATGAGCAGTTCTTC. Protein: CASSTNRGGNNEQFF.